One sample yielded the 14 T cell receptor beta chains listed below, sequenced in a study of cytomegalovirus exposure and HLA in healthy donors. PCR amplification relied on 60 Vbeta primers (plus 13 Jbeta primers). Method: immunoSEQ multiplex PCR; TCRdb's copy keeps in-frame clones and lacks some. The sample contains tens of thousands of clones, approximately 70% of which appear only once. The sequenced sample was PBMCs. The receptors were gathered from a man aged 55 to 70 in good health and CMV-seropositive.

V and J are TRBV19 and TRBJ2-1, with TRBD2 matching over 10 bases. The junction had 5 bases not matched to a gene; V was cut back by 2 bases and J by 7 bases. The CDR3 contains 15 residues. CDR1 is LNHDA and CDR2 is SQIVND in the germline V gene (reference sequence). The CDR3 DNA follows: TGTGCCAGTAGTATATATAGCGGGGGGTCGAATGAGCAGTTCTTC. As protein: CASSIYSGGSNEQFF.

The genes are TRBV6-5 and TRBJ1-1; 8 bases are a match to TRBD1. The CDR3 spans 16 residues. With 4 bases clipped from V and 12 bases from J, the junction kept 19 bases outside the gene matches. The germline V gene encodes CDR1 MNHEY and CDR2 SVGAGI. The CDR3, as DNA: TGTGCCAGCAGTTCTTCCCCGGGACAGGCGTCGGGCAGAACTTTCTTT. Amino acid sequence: CASSSSPGQASGRTFF.

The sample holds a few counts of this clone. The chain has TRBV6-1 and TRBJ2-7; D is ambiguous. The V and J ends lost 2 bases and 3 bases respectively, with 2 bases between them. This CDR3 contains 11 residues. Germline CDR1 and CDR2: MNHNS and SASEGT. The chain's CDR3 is CASSEYYEQYF. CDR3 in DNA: TGTGCCAGCAGTGAATACTACGAGCAGTACTTC.

CDR3 DNA: TGCAGTGCTGGCGATACGCAGTATTTT. Amino acids: CSAGDTQYF. This sequence joins TRBV20-1 and TRBJ2-3; the D is unclear. V lost 5 bases and J lost 6, with 3 bases in between. Germline V gene data show CDR1 as DFQATT and CDR2 as SNEGSKA (reference sequence). This CDR3 is 9 amino acids long.

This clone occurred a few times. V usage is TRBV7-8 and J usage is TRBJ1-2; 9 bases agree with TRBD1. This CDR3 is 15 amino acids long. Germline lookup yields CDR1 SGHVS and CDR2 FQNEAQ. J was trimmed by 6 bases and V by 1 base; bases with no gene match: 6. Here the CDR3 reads CASSLVWDRDNGYTF. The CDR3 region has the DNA TGTGCCAGCAGCTTAGTATGGGACAGGGACAATGGCTACACCTTC.

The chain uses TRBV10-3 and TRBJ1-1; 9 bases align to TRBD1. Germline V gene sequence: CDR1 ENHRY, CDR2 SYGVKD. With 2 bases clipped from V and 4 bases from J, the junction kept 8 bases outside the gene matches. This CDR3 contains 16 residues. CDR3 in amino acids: CAISERGQGLGTEAFF. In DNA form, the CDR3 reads TGTGCCATCAGTGAGCGGGGACAGGGATTAGGCACTGAAGCTTTCTTT.

CDR3 in DNA: TGTGCCAGCCGAGGGATCTCAACCTACGAGCAGTACTTC. It specifies CASRGISTYEQYF. This chain uses TRBV19 with TRBJ2-7; a weak D match, TRBD2 (5 bases). V was pared by 9 bases and J by 2 bases, with 14 bases between. Germline CDR1 reads LNHDA; CDR2 reads SQIVND (reference sequence). CDR3 length equals 13 residues.

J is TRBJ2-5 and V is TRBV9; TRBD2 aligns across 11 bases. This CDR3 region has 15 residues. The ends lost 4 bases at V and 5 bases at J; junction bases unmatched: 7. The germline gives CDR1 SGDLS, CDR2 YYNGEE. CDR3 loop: CASSPLAGGGETQYF. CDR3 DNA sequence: TGTGCCAGCAGCCCCCTAGCGGGGGGCGGGGAGACCCAGTACTTC.

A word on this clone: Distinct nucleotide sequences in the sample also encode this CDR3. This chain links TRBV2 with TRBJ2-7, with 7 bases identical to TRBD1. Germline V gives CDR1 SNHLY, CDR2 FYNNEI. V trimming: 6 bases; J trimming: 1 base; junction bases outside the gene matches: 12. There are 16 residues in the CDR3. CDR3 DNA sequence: TGTGCCAGCAGGGGCATGATAGGACAGGATTCCTACGAGCAGTACTTC. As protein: CASRGMIGQDSYEQYF.

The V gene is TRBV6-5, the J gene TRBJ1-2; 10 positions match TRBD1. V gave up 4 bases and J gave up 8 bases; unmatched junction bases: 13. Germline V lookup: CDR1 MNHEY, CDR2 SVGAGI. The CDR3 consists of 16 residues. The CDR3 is CASSFNSGTGVIGYTF. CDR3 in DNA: TGTGCCAGCAGTTTCAACTCTGGGACAGGGGTGATCGGCTACACCTTC.

This CDR3 reads CASSPPSLQGLALSYEQYF. CDR3 bases: TGTGCCAGCTCACCACCGAGTTTGCAGGGACTAGCCCTCTCCTACGAGCAGTACTTC. The chain recombines TRBV18 with TRBJ2-7, with 9 bases matching TRBD2. This CDR3 contains 19 residues. Unmatched junction bases numbered 12, after V lost 0 bases and J lost 0 bases. Germline CDR1 reads KGHSH; CDR2 reads LQKENI.

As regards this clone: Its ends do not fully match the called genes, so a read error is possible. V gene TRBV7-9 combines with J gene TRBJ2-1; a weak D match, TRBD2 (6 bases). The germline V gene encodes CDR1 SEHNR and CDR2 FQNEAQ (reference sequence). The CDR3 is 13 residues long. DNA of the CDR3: TGTTCCAGCGAGGGGAGGCCCTACAATGAGCAGTTCTTC. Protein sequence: CSSEGRPYNEQFF.

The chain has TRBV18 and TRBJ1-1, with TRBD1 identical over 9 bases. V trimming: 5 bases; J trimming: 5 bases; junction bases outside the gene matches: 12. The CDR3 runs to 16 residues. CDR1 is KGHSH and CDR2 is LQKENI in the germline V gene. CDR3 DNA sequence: TGTGCCAGCTCAGTCCCGGGACAGGGTTTGAGGACTGAAGCTTTCTTT. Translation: CASSVPGQGLRTEAFF.

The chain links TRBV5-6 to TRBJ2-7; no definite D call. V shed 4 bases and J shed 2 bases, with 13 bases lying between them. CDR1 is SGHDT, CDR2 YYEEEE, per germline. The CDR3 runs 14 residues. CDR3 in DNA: TGTGCCAGCAGCCCGATATCGCAGGCCTACGAGCAGTACTTC. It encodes CASSPISQAYEQYF.